Below, 17 T cell receptor beta chains from the same sample are listed, as sequenced in a study of control samples from healthy donors and cancer patients. Libraries were prepared by immunoSEQ multiplex PCR; TCRdb keeps only in-frame clonotypes and omits some of them. The sample has around 200,000 clones, roughly 94% seen once. Material: blood. Receptors were obtained from a middle-aged man in good health.

J is TRBJ1-6 and V is TRBV19, with D hard to call. Trimming cost V 3 bases and J 5 bases, with 14 bases left between them. The CDR3 has 16 amino acids. CDR1 LNHDA and CDR2 SQIVND come from the germline V gene (reference sequence). The CDR3 sequence is CASSIDGWGDNSPLHF. The CDR3 coding sequence is TGTGCCAGTAGTATTGACGGCTGGGGTGATAATTCACCCCTCCACTTT.

The CDR3: CASTLGTIGYEQYV. DNA of the CDR3: TGCGCCAGCACTCTCGGGACAATCGGCTACGAGCAGTACGTC. V gene TRBV23-1 combines with J gene TRBJ2-7; D may be TRBD1 (6 bases). TRBV23-1 is placed among ORFs of uncertain function. The CDR3 extends over 14 amino acids. V lost 7 bases, J lost 3 bases, and 16 bases lay in between.

The chain carries TRBV5-4 and TRBJ2-7; 7 nucleotides line up with TRBD2. Losses at the gene ends were 3 bases for V and 5 bases for J; bases not matched to a gene: 8. The germline V gene has CDR1 SGHNT and CDR2 YYREEE (reference sequence). The CDR3 runs to 14 residues. The CDR3, as DNA: TGTGCCAGCAGCTCGGGGGGTACGCTTAACGAGCAGTACTTC. The encoded protein is CASSSGGTLNEQYF.

This clone is a singleton in its sample. CDR3 sequence: CASRSGAYDSPLHF. DNA for the CDR3: TGTGCCAGCAGATCGGGGGCTTACGATTCACCCCTCCACTTT. The chain employs TRBV2 and TRBJ1-6; D possibly corresponds to TRBD1 (6 bases). The CDR3 extends over 14 amino acids. Per the germline V gene, CDR1 is SNHLY and CDR2 is FYNNEI. Trimming stripped 6 bases from V and 8 bases from J, with 14 bases between.

The chain has TRBV5-1 and TRBJ2-3; TRBD1 or TRBD2 may be the D gene (6 bases each). With 1 base removed from V and 6 bases from J, the gap between germline ends came to 15 bases. The germline V gene encodes CDR1 SGHRS and CDR2 YFSETQ. This CDR3 spans 15 amino acids. The chain's CDR3 is CASSLSGDQGDTQYF. Here the CDR3 DNA reads TGCGCCAGCAGCTTGTCGGGGGACCAGGGGGATACGCAGTATTTT.

The V and J genes are TRBV7-2 and TRBJ1-5; D possibly corresponds to TRBD1 (6 bases). The CDR3 totals 14 residues. Germline V gene sequence: CDR1 SGHTA, CDR2 FQGNSA. V shed 4 bases and J shed 9 bases, with 16 bases lying between them. CDR3 nucleotide sequence: TGTGCCAGCAGCTACGCGACAGGCGCAGCGCCCCAGCATTTT. This encodes CASSYATGAAPQHF.

As concerns this clone: Additional DNA sequences in this sample encode the identical CDR3. V gene TRBV2 combines with J gene TRBJ2-5; D remains unclear. The length of the CDR3 is 11 residues. Germline V gene sequence: CDR1 SNHLY, CDR2 FYNNEI. Trimming took off 5 bases at V and 1 base at J, with 2 bases between the two ends. The CDR3 protein is CASSPQETQYF. The DNA of the CDR3 is TGTGCCAGCAGTCCCCAAGAGACCCAGTACTTC.

The gene calls are TRBV7-9 and TRBJ1-1; D gene unclear. The V gene's germline CDR1 is SEHNR and CDR2 FQNEAQ (reference sequence). Trimming shortened V by 1 base and J by 5 bases, and 14 bases separated the two germline ends. This CDR3 is built from 15 residues. The CDR3: CASSLVTGVRTEAFF. As DNA, the CDR3 is TGTGCCAGCAGCTTAGTTACGGGAGTGAGGACTGAAGCTTTCTTT.

The chain uses TRBV6-5 and TRBJ1-3; D is possibly TRBD1 (5 bases). Germline assignment: CDR1 MNHEY and CDR2 SVGAGI. V gave up 6 bases and J gave up 0 bases, with 12 bases separating them. The CDR3 extends over 15 amino acids. The CDR3 DNA follows: TGTGCCAGCAGGGAGGGACGGGGCTCTGGAAACACCATATATTTT. It yields the protein CASREGRGSGNTIYF.

This chain connects TRBV6-2 or TRBV6-3 to TRBJ2-3; TRBD1 might be the D (5 bases). The CDR3 spans 14 residues. Looked up from germline, CDR1 is MNHEY and CDR2 is SVGEGT. V lost 3 bases, J lost 5 bases, and 12 bases lay in between. DNA of the CDR3: TGTGCCAGCAGTTATCGCCAGGGTAAAGATACGCAGTATTTT. It is translated as CASSYRQGKDTQYF.

The chain joins TRBV2 to TRBJ2-7; possible D gene TRBD1, 6 bases. Germline CDR1 SNHLY, CDR2 FYNNEI. V gave up 2 bases and J gave up 2 bases, with 13 bases separating them. CDR3 length: 15 residues. The CDR3 loop reads CASSEILKGAYEQYF. The CDR3 coding sequence is TGTGCCAGCAGTGAAATTTTGAAGGGGGCCTACGAGCAGTACTTC.

The genes are TRBV19 and TRBJ2-4; D assignment may be TRBD1 or TRBD2 (5 bases each). This CDR3 region has 15 residues. Germline V gene sequence: CDR1 LNHDA, CDR2 SQIVND (reference sequence). The ends were cut back, 3 bases at V and 0 bases at J, with 9 bases in the middle. The DNA for the CDR3 is TGTGCCAGTAGTATTGGGGGTTTAGCCAAAAACATTCAGTACTTC. It specifies CASSIGGLAKNIQYF.

The CDR3 loop reads CASSLRGPPSQHF. CDR3 nucleotide sequence: TGTGCCAGCAGTTTACGGGGGCCACCTTCCCAGCATTTT. The chain links TRBV28 to TRBJ1-5; weak D call: TRBD1 (6 bases). CDR3 length: 13 amino acids. The germline V and J ends were trimmed by 2 bases and 11 bases, with 13 bases remaining between them. The germline V gene encodes CDR1 MDHEN and CDR2 SYDVKM.

This chain connects TRBV19 to TRBJ2-2; 8 bases agree with TRBD2. Germline CDR1 and CDR2: LNHDA and SQIVND (reference sequence). Unmatched junction bases numbered 8, after V lost 2 bases and J lost 6 bases. The CDR3 consists of 16 residues. The CDR3 DNA reads TGTGCCAGTAGTATAACCGGGGGGGCCGCCGCCGGGGAGCTGTTTTTT. As protein: CASSITGGAAAGELFF.

The rearrangement joins TRBV4-1 to TRBJ2-3; 10 bases line up with TRBD2. V shed 1 base, J shed 3 bases, and the junction held 4 bases outside the gene matches. This CDR3 has 16 amino acids. The germline V gene encodes CDR1 MGHRA and CDR2 YSYEKL. The CDR3 is CASSQGVAGGTDTQYF. CDR3 coding DNA: TGCGCCAGCAGCCAAGGAGTAGCGGGGGGAACAGATACGCAGTATTTT.

The V call is TRBV6-2 or TRBV6-3, the J call TRBJ2-1; D tentatively fits TRBD1 or TRBD2 (5 bases each). This CDR3 comprises 15 residues. Germline loops: CDR1 MNHEY, CDR2 SVGEGT. V lost 2 bases to trimming and J lost 5 bases, with 13 bases between them. The CDR3: CASSYPGDRNNEQFF. The CDR3 coding sequence is TGTGCCAGCAGTTACCCCGGGGACCGAAACAATGAGCAGTTCTTC.

The chain employs TRBV28 and TRBJ1-3, with D hard to call. Germline-derived CDR1 and CDR2 are MDHEN and SYDVKM. The CDR3 has 16 amino acids. Deletions cut 2 bases from V and 0 bases from J, with 11 bases between. The CDR3 DNA reads TGTGCCAGCAGTTTAAACCCAGGAGTCTCTGGAAACACCATATATTTT. Translation gives CASSLNPGVSGNTIYF.